This entry is about one T cell receptor beta chain. Its matching antigen is unknown. This entry belongs to a study of T cells in Graves' hyperthyroidism and ophthalmopathy. From RNA transcripts, TCR beta CDR3 regions were amplified. First-round RT-PCR with HTBI primers amplified the TCR CDR3 region. TCRdb re-derived calls from the multiplex PCR reads in MiXCR, one entry per CDR3 protein. The sample lists under 350,000 distinct CDR3 sequences, 12% to 15% occurring once. Overall study findings and caveats: The model anticipated ophthalmopathy a median about 6.5 months pre-onset. Peripheral blood also featured most of the thyroid clonotypes expanded above 0.001.

Germline V gives CDR1 MNHNS, CDR2 SASEGT. V lost 8 bases and J 7 bases, leaving 15 bases between the germline ends. This CDR3 comprises 13 residues. Diagnostic assessment was based on clinical symptoms, serum thyroxine and TRAb, thyroid ultrasound and orbital computed tomography. The gene calls are TRBV6-1 and TRBJ1-5; D gene uncertain. Sequencing used blood. This sequence originates from a woman between 35 and 50 years old with Graves' ophthalmopathy. The CDR3 spells CASSRGFGQPQHF. The CDR3 region has the DNA TGTGCCAGCTCAAGAGGGTTTGGACAGCCCCAGCATTTT.